These T cell receptor beta chains were read from a single sample in a study of shared clonotypes between healthy human individuals. Clones were read by immunoSEQ multiplex PCR, and TCRdb kept only the in-frame ones, dropping some. The data contain millions of clones, roughly 91% of them singletons. Sequenced material: naive CD8+ T cells from PBMCs. The receptors were gathered from a man aged 18 to 30 in good health. Some clones in this sample may be carry-over from other donors' samples. The CDR3 runs from the conserved cysteine through the conserved F or W. Each record gives: CDR3 protein, CDR3 DNA, clone size, D gene, V gene, J gene. The D gene is left open where the match is weak. Expanded clones get a size class; other rows say once, few or many, or leave the size out.

CDR3 protein: CASSLLAGEGETQYF
CDR3 DNA: TGTGCCAGCAGCCTACTAGCGGGAGAGGGGGAGACCCAGTACTTC
clone size: NA
D gene: TRBD2
V gene: TRBV4-2
J gene: TRBJ2-5

CDR3 protein: CASSGQGATGETQYF
CDR3 DNA: TGTGCCAGCAGTGGACAGGGGGCGACGGGAGAGACCCAGTACTTC
clone size: NA
D gene: TRBD1
V gene: TRBV7-2
J gene: TRBJ2-5

CDR3 protein: CASSIGTGEKFYEQYF
CDR3 DNA: TGTGCCAGCAGCATCGGGACAGGGGAAAAATTCTACGAGCAGTACTTC
clone size: NA
D gene: TRBD1
V gene: TRBV7-9
J gene: TRBJ2-7

CDR3 protein: CASSERGFREQFF
CDR3 DNA: TGTGCCAGCAGTGAAAGAGGGTTTCGGGAGCAGTTCTTC
clone size: NA
D gene: NA
V gene: TRBV25-1
J gene: TRBJ2-1

CDR3 protein: CSVEGGGIYEQYF
CDR3 DNA: TGCAGCGTTGAAGGGGGGGGCATTTACGAGCAGTACTTC
clone size: NA
D gene: NA
V gene: TRBV29-1
J gene: TRBJ2-7

CDR3 protein: CASSYSRLARDEQFF
CDR3 DNA: TGTGCCAGCAGTTACTCGAGACTAGCGCGGGATGAGCAGTTCTTC
clone size: NA
D gene: TRBD2
V gene: TRBV6-5
J gene: TRBJ2-1

CDR3 protein: CASSLTGEAFF
CDR3 DNA: TGTGCCAGCAGCTTGACAGGGGAAGCTTTCTTT
clone size: NA
D gene: NA
V gene: TRBV5-4
J gene: TRBJ1-1

CDR3 protein: CASRLRQGAYAEQYF
CDR3 DNA: TGTGCAAGTCGCTTACGGCAGGGGGCTTATGCCGAGCAGTACTTC
clone size: NA
D gene: NA
V gene: TRBV12-2
J gene: TRBJ2-7

CDR3 protein: CASSPLSPRGTNYNEQFF
CDR3 DNA: TGTGCCAGCAGTCCTCTCTCCCCCCGGGGGACGAACTACAATGAGCAGTTCTTC
clone size: NA
D gene: NA
V gene: TRBV27
J gene: TRBJ2-1

CDR3 protein: CASSLGLDYSGELFF
CDR3 DNA: TGTGCCAGCAGCCTCGGGCTTGATTATAGCGGGGAGCTGTTTTTT
clone size: NA
D gene: NA
V gene: TRBV5-6
J gene: TRBJ2-2

CDR3 protein: CASSSVWGQMLNTEAFF
CDR3 DNA: TGTGCCAGCAGCTCGGTATGGGGACAGATGCTGAACACTGAAGCTTTCTTT
clone size: NA
D gene: TRBD1
V gene: TRBV7-9
J gene: TRBJ1-1

CDR3 protein: CSVEGVSYNEQFF
CDR3 DNA: TGCAGCGTTGAAGGGGTGTCCTACAATGAGCAGTTCTTC
clone size: NA
D gene: NA
V gene: TRBV29-1
J gene: TRBJ2-1

CDR3 protein: CASSQGPPDREGVSNQPQHF
CDR3 DNA: TGCGCCAGCAGCCAGGGTCCCCCGGACAGGGAGGGTGTTAGCAATCAGCCCCAGCATTTT
clone size: NA
D gene: TRBD1
V gene: TRBV4-1
J gene: TRBJ1-5

CDR3 protein: CASSGGASGNTIYF
CDR3 DNA: TGTGCCAGCAGCGGGGGAGCCTCTGGAAACACCATATATTTT
clone size: NA
D gene: NA
V gene: TRBV9
J gene: TRBJ1-3

CDR3 protein: CSVETPAGAVGELFF
CDR3 DNA: TGCAGCGTTGAAACGCCAGCGGGAGCTGTCGGGGAGCTGTTTTTT
clone size: NA
D gene: TRBD2
V gene: TRBV29-1
J gene: TRBJ2-2

CDR3 protein: CASSWTRQETQYF
CDR3 DNA: TGTGCCAGCAGTTGGACCAGACAAGAGACCCAGTACTTC
clone size: NA
D gene: NA
V gene: TRBV6-5
J gene: TRBJ2-5

CDR3 protein: CASSKPMPLYEQYF
CDR3 DNA: TGTGCCAGCAGCAAACCTATGCCCCTATACGAGCAGTACTTC
clone size: once
D gene: NA
V gene: TRBV28
J gene: TRBJ2-7

CDR3 protein: CASSPHEAAGSSDYEQYF
CDR3 DNA: TGTGCCAGTAGCCCCCACGAAGCAGCCGGGAGCAGTGACTACGAGCAGTACTTC
clone size: once
D gene: NA
V gene: TRBV19
J gene: TRBJ2-7

CDR3 protein: CASSPVAWGSSDEQFF
CDR3 DNA: TGTGCCAGCAGCCCTGTCGCCTGGGGCAGTTCGGATGAGCAGTTCTTC
clone size: NA
D gene: NA
V gene: TRBV13
J gene: TRBJ2-1

CDR3 protein: CASGSVPDTQYF
CDR3 DNA: TGTGCTAGTGGTTCCGTCCCAGATACGCAGTATTTT
clone size: once
D gene: NA
V gene: TRBV12-5
J gene: TRBJ2-3

CDR3 protein: CASSLRRSGESSEQFF
CDR3 DNA: TGTGCCAGCAGTTTACGACGGAGCGGAGAATCGAGTGAGCAGTTCTTC
clone size: once
D gene: NA
V gene: TRBV27
J gene: TRBJ2-1

CDR3 protein: CASRTDREVYEQYF
CDR3 DNA: TGTGCCAGCAGAACCGACAGGGAGGTATACGAGCAGTACTTC
clone size: NA
D gene: NA
V gene: TRBV28
J gene: TRBJ2-7

CDR3 protein: CASSLGASSYNEQFF
CDR3 DNA: TGTGCCAGCAGCTTGGGGGCCTCCTCCTACAATGAGCAGTTCTTC
clone size: NA
D gene: NA
V gene: TRBV7-9
J gene: TRBJ2-1

CDR3 protein: CASSSPGLAGPSTDTQYF
CDR3 DNA: TGTGCCAGCAGTTCTCCGGGACTAGCGGGACCTAGCACAGATACGCAGTATTTT
clone size: NA
D gene: TRBD2
V gene: TRBV5-4
J gene: TRBJ2-3

CDR3 protein: CASSLGQSSYNEQFF
CDR3 DNA: TGTGCCAGCAGCTTAGGGCAGAGCTCCTACAATGAGCAGTTCTTC
clone size: NA
D gene: NA
V gene: TRBV11-3
J gene: TRBJ2-1

CDR3 protein: CAISESRGNGNTIYF
CDR3 DNA: TGTGCCATCAGTGAATCTCGGGGTAACGGAAACACCATATATTTT
clone size: NA
D gene: NA
V gene: TRBV10-3
J gene: TRBJ1-3

CDR3 protein: CSVPSMGTEAFF
CDR3 DNA: TGCAGCGTTCCCTCCATGGGGACTGAAGCTTTCTTT
clone size: few
D gene: NA
V gene: TRBV29-1
J gene: TRBJ1-1

CDR3 protein: CASTPEVGYSLVAGYTF
CDR3 DNA: TGTGCCAGTACCCCCGAAGTGGGCTATTCTCTGGTGGCCGGCTACACCTTC
clone size: NA
D gene: NA
V gene: TRBV19
J gene: TRBJ1-2

CDR3 protein: CASRVGTWEDQPQHF
CDR3 DNA: TGTGCCAGCAGGGTCGGGACATGGGAGGATCAGCCCCAGCATTTT
clone size: NA
D gene: NA
V gene: TRBV6-1
J gene: TRBJ1-5

CDR3 protein: CASSVSLTDTQYF
CDR3 DNA: TGTGCCAGCAGCGTATCCCTGACAGATACGCAGTATTTT
clone size: NA
D gene: NA
V gene: TRBV9
J gene: TRBJ2-3